The clone carrying this T cell receptor beta chain was seen once. This sample is drawn from a study of OX40 agonist ivuxolimab in advanced cancers. Overall study context: One hepatocellular carcinoma and a couple of cutaneous melanoma patients partially responded.

Germline V gene data show CDR1 as MGHRA and CDR2 as YSYEKL. CDR3 length: 18 amino acids. V trimming: 3 bases; J trimming: 2 bases; junction bases outside the gene matches: 13. The protocol was immunoSEQ multiplex PCR, while the TCRdb copy is restricted to in-frame clones and leaves out a portion. There are 90,000 or so clones in the sample; roughly nine tenths occur only once, and approximately 0.35% lies in the top ten. This specimen consisted of CD4+ or CD8+ T cells sorted from blood, obtained in a trial of the OX40 agonist ivuxolimab. The chain combines TRBV4-1 with TRBJ1-3, with 7 bases lining up with TRBD1. This TCR derives from an adult with an advanced solid tumor such as melanoma, head and neck, liver or kidney cancer. The CDR3 is CASSHTLDRKGTGNTIYF. In DNA form, the CDR3 reads TGCGCCAGCAGCCATACATTGGACAGGAAAGGAACTGGAAACACCATATATTTT.